The 13 T cell receptor beta chains given below trace back to one sample, sequenced in a study of regulatory T cells in long-lasting Graves disease. Assembly of TCR beta libraries relied on iRepertoire HTBI primers together with Arm-PCR of CDR3 regions. TCRdb called the multiplex PCR reads again in MiXCR, with one record for every CDR3 protein. The repertoire holds some 430,000 distinct CDR3 sequences, roughly 21% seen once, with 7% to 9% in the top ten. Time point of the sample: persistent/refractory GD, antithyroid drugs over 5 years with positive TRAb. From RNA extracted from PBMCs, the TCR library was made. Sequenced here: peripheral blood mononuclear cells (PBMCs), sampled when the disease was refractory, from a patient treated with antithyroid drugs. The origin of the receptors is a female donor with Graves disease.

Many counts were recorded for this clonotype. The rearrangement links TRBV29-1 to TRBJ2-7; D might be TRBD1 or TRBD2, each matching 5 bases. The germline CDR1 and CDR2 sequences are SQVTM and ANQGSEA. Trimming shortened V by 3 bases and J by 2 bases, and 17 bases separated the two germline ends. The CDR3 has 15 amino acids. The CDR3 DNA follows: TGCAGCGTTGAGGGGGACCTGGATGCTCCCTACGAGCAGTACTTC. Protein: CSVEGDLDAPYEQYF.

The V call is TRBV29-1, the J call TRBJ1-1, with D unresolved. V lost 3 bases, J lost 4 bases, and 15 bases lay in between. The germline V gene has CDR1 SQVTM and CDR2 ANQGSEA. The CDR3 is 14 residues long. CDR3: CSVEVPGRFTEAFF. The CDR3 DNA is TGCAGCGTTGAGGTCCCAGGACGCTTCACTGAAGCTTTCTTT.

This clonotype has more than one count but fewer than ten. This sequence joins TRBV2 and TRBJ2-1; D might be TRBD2 (6 bases). V lost 4 bases to trimming and J lost 7 bases, with 14 bases between them. The CDR3 has 14 amino acids. In germline, CDR1 is SNHLY, CDR2 FYNNEI. The CDR3 nucleotides read TGTGCCAGCAGTGGGCTACCCGCGGGGAATGAGCAGTTCTTC. Residues: CASSGLPAGNEQFF.

This rearrangement joins TRBV29-1 to TRBJ1-1; weak D call: TRBD1 (5 bases). Germline-derived CDR1 and CDR2 are SQVTM and ANQGSEA. This CDR3 region has 12 residues. V gave up 5 bases and J gave up 3 bases, with 10 bases separating them. The CDR3 nucleotides are TGCAGCGTTCGTGGGACCCACACTGAAGCTTTCTTT. Its protein is CSVRGTHTEAFF. The full variable domain, completed using reference TRBV29-1 and TRBJ1-1, is SAVISQKPSRDICQRGTSLTIQCQVDSQVTMMFWYRQQPGQSLTLIATANQGSEATYESGFVIDKFPISRPNLTFSTLTVSNMSPEDSSIYLCSVRGTHTEAFFGQGTRLTVV.

This clonotype was seen at least ten times. The V and J genes are TRBV28 and TRBJ1-1; 9 bases align to TRBD1. The CDR3 has 14 amino acids. CDR1 MDHEN and CDR2 SYDVKM come from the germline V gene. After removal of 7 bases from V and 1 base from J, the junction contained 4 bases not matched to a gene. Written as DNA, the CDR3 is TGTGCCAGCAATTACAGGGGGCGGAACACTGAAGCTTTCTTT. It codes for CASNYRGRNTEAFF.

This clonotype was detected ten times or more. The chain joins TRBV6-1 to TRBJ2-2; D is unclear. V lost 6 bases and J 2 bases, leaving 16 bases between the germline ends. CDR1 and CDR2 (germline): MNHNS, SASEGT. The CDR3 is 16 amino acids. The CDR3 loop reads CASSPIWGSNTGELFF. The CDR3 coding sequence is TGTGCCAGCAGCCCCATCTGGGGATCTAACACCGGGGAGCTGTTTTTT.

The V call is TRBV18, the J call TRBJ1-5; D unresolved. The CDR3 sequence is 13 residues long. Germline values: CDR1 KGHSH, CDR2 LQKENI. Trimming stripped 2 bases from V and 9 bases from J, with 11 bases between. The DNA for the CDR3 is TGTGCCAGCTCACCAGGGGAGAACAGGCCCCAGCATTTT. Protein sequence: CASSPGENRPQHF. The full variable domain, rest sourced from reference TRBV18 and TRBJ1-5, is NAGVMQNPRHLVRRRGQEARLRCSPMKGHSHVYWYRQLPEEGLKFMVYLQKENIIDESGMPKERFSAEFPKEGPSILRIQQVVRGDSAAYFCASSPGENRPQHFGDGTRLSIL.

The CDR3 sequence: CASSSGTSGRGRETQYF. In DNA, the CDR3 is TGTGCCAGCAGCTCCGGGACTAGCGGGAGAGGAAGAGAGACCCAGTACTTC. The rearrangement uses TRBV7-2 and TRBJ2-5; the match to TRBD2 covers 14 bases. The J segment lost 4 bases and the V segment lost 4 bases, leaving 8 bases of the junction unmatched. This CDR3 has 17 residues. Per germline, CDR1 SGHTA and CDR2 FQGNSA.

This clonotype was counted many times. J is TRBJ1-1 and V is TRBV5-1; 7 positions agree with TRBD1. This CDR3 comprises 15 residues. The ends lost 0 bases at V and 1 base at J; junction bases unmatched: 3. Germline-derived CDR1 and CDR2 are SGHRS and YFSETQ. This CDR3 reads CASSLVTGENTEAFF. The CDR3 DNA reads as TGCGCCAGCAGCTTGGTCACAGGGGAGAACACTGAAGCTTTCTTT.

CDR3: CASSQDGRGYEQYF. CDR3 sequence (DNA): TGTGCCAGCAGCCAAGACGGTAGGGGCTACGAGCAGTACTTC. The chain combines TRBV3-1 with TRBJ2-7; the D gene is possibly TRBD1 (5 bases). Trimming shortened V by 0 bases and J by 3 bases, and 9 bases separated the two germline ends. Looked up from germline, CDR1 is LGHDT and CDR2 is YNNKEL (reference sequence). The CDR3 contains 14 residues.

Here the CDR3 DNA reads TGTGCCAGTAGTATAAGCGGGATTCAGAGCTATGGCTACACCTTC. Translation gives CASSISGIQSYGYTF. The chain employs TRBV19 and TRBJ1-2; D unclear. Trimming took 2 bases from V and 4 from J, leaving 14 bases between them. The CDR3 contains 15 residues. The germline gives CDR1 LNHDA, CDR2 SQIVND (reference sequence).

This clonotype was observed at least ten times. V gene TRBV7-9 combines with J gene TRBJ1-2, with D possibly TRBD1 on 5 matching bases. The CDR3 covers 15 residues. Trimming shortened V by 7 bases and J by 2 bases, and 17 bases separated the two germline ends. Germline V gene data show CDR1 as SEHNR and CDR2 as FQNEAQ (reference sequence). The CDR3 sequence is CASTAYGGRNYGYTF. CDR3 in DNA: TGTGCCAGCACAGCTTATGGGGGTAGAAACTATGGCTACACCTTC.

This clonotype has at least ten counts. The CDR3 loop reads CAISESGQGLTEAFF. CDR3 bases: TGTGCCATCAGTGAGTCCGGCCAGGGACTCACTGAAGCTTTCTTT. The chain has TRBV10-3 and TRBJ1-1, with D possibly TRBD1 on 5 matching bases. Germline CDR1 is ENHRY and CDR2 is SYGVKD. V was trimmed by 0 bases and J by 4 bases, leaving 12 bases between them. CDR3 length equals 15 residues.